These T cell receptor beta chains were read from a single sample in a study of T cell repertoires in cytomegalovirus infection. TCRdb independently ran MiXCR on the reads; one entry per CDR3 protein. The sample has roughly 310,000 distinct CDR3 sequences, around a sixth seen once. The sample was PBMCs. Every receptor here comes from a human donor in good health (CMV status not recorded). Some clones in this sample may be carry-over from other donors' samples. The CDR3 runs from the conserved cysteine through the conserved F or W. Each record gives: D gene, clone size, J gene, CDR3 length, V gene, CDR3 DNA, CDR3 protein. The D gene is left open where the match is weak. Size is stated for part of the rows, as once, few or many counts, or as a class when the clone is expanded.

>TRBD1|NA|TRBJ1-6|15|TRBV4-1
TGCGCCAGCAGCCAAGAGAGGGACAGGCATTCACCCCTCCACTTT
CASSQERDRHSPLHF
>NA|NA|TRBJ2-4|15|TRBV20-1
TGCAGTGTCTCTGGCAGCCTGGTAGCCAAAAACATTCAGTACTTC
CSVSGSLVAKNIQYF
>TRBD1|many|TRBJ1-5|15|TRBV12-3/TRBV12-4
TGTGCCAGCAGTCATGACAGGGGGTTAAGCCAGCCCCAGCATTTT
CASSHDRGLSQPQHF
>NA|many|TRBJ2-1|15|TRBV7-9
TGTGCCAGCAGCCCCCCCCGTCGGTTCGGGAATGAGCAGTTCTTC
CASSPPRRFGNEQFF
>TRBD1|NA|TRBJ1-2|15|TRBV28
TGTGCCAGCAGTTTAAACTACAGGGGTGCGGGGGGCTACACCTTC
CASSLNYRGAGGYTF
>NA|NA|TRBJ2-1|16|TRBV7-2
TGTGCCAGCAGCTTGGGGGCCAGGACCTCCTACAATGAGCAGTTCTTC
CASSLGARTSYNEQFF
>TRBD1|NA|TRBJ2-7|13|TRBV20-1
TGCAGTGCTATTGGACAGGGGGCGCAGGAGCAGTACTTC
CSAIGQGAQEQYF
>NA|many|TRBJ1-5|15|TRBV7-2
TGTGCCAGCAGCGTAACGTCCATAAGCAATCAGCCCCAGCATTTT
CASSVTSISNQPQHF
>TRBD1|many|TRBJ2-7|16|TRBV5-5
TGTGCCAGCAGCTTGTCCCCGGGACAGTCGAATTACGAGCAGTACTTC
CASSLSPGQSNYEQYF
>TRBD2|NA|TRBJ2-5|14|TRBV18
TGTGCCAGCTCACCACTAGCGGGGAAGGAGACCCAGTACTTC
CASSPLAGKETQYF
>NA|NA|TRBJ2-7|14|TRBV6-1
TGTGCCAGCAGTGAAGACAGGGCCTCCTACGAGCAGTACTTC
CASSEDRASYEQYF
>NA|many|TRBJ2-3|14|TRBV7-4
TGTGCCAGCAGCTTAATCAGGGAAGAAGATACGCAGTATTTT
CASSLIREEDTQYF
>TRBD1|NA|TRBJ2-3|17|TRBV6-6
TGTGCCAGCAGTCCGACCTCCGGGACAGGGGGATCGGATACGCAGTATTTT
CASSPTSGTGGSDTQYF
>NA|few|TRBJ1-3|15|TRBV2
TGTGCCAGCAGTGAAATGGGGCTCGAGGGAAACACCATATATTTT
CASSEMGLEGNTIYF
>TRBD1|few|TRBJ2-5|14|TRBV15
TGTGCCACCAGCAGACAACAGGGGGGAGAGACCCAGTACTTC
CATSRQQGGETQYF